These 28 T cell receptor beta chains originate from one sample sequenced in a study of cytomegalovirus exposure and HLA in healthy donors (TCRdb year 2017). Library preparation was by the immunoSEQ multiplex PCR assay. For the multiplex PCR, a mixture combining 60 forward primers for TCR Vbeta segments and 13 reverse primers for TCR Jbeta segments was used. Imported from immuneACCESS, the table was reduced by TCRdb to in-frame sequences with V and J called. These copies leave out some clones; in studies compared against another copy, an unresolved V gene accounts for under half, and the cause of the remainder is not known. The sample data list tens of thousands of clones, and approximately 84% of these were observed just once. The biggest ten clones account for 2.5% to 3% of the sample. The sequenced sample was PBMCs. Source of these receptors: a man aged 50-59 years in good health and CMV-seronegative.

This CDR3 reads CASSGTATNEKLFF. The CDR3 DNA reads TGTGCCAGCAGCGGGACAGCAACTAATGAAAAACTGTTTTTT. V usage is TRBV9 and J usage is TRBJ1-4, with D possibly being TRBD1 (6 bases). From germline, CDR1 is SGDLS and CDR2 YYNGEE. The V end was cut by 3 bases, the J end by 0 bases, with 6 bases between. This CDR3 is 14 amino acids long.

The rearrangement links TRBV5-6 to TRBJ2-5; TRBD2 agrees at 10 bases. Judging by the DNA end, TRBJ2-7 fits better; the J call may be wrong. The CDR3 is made up of 17 amino acids. Germline values: CDR1 SGHDT, CDR2 YYEEEE. CDR3 sequence reads: CASSLPLAGVAFYEQYF. CDR3 coding DNA: TGTGCCAGCAGCTTGCCGCTAGCGGGGGTCGCCTTCTACGAGCAGTACTTC.

Only a few counts were recorded for this clone. The chain is built from TRBV19 and TRBJ2-7; D possibly corresponds to TRBD2 (5 bases). Germline V CDR1 and CDR2: LNHDA, SQIVND (reference sequence). The germline V and J ends were trimmed by 8 bases and 3 bases, with 8 bases remaining between them. This CDR3 region has 11 residues. The CDR3 region has the DNA TGTGCCAGTGGGAGCAACTACGAGCAGTACTTC. Protein sequence: CASGSNYEQYF.

V is TRBV7-9 and J is TRBJ2-1; 8 nucleotides agree with TRBD1. The CDR3 sequence is 16 residues long. Unmatched junction bases numbered 4, after V lost 1 base and J lost 2 bases. Germline V gene sequence: CDR1 SEHNR, CDR2 FQNEAQ (reference sequence). The CDR3 here is CASSLDGTGAYNEQFF. The CDR3 nucleotides read TGTGCCAGCAGCTTAGATGGGACAGGAGCCTACAATGAGCAGTTCTTC. Full variable domain (rest looked up from reference TRBV7-9 and TRBJ2-1): DTGVSQNPRHKITKRGQNVTFRCDPISEHNRLYWYRQTLGQGPEFLTYFQNEAQLEKSRLLSDRFSAERPKGSFSTLEIQRTEQGDSAMYLCASSLDGTGAYNEQFFGPGTRLTVL.

The V gene is TRBV19, the J gene TRBJ2-3, with a weak D call TRBD2 (6 bases). Trimming cost V 6 bases and J 6 bases, with 10 bases left between them. The CDR3 runs 12 residues. Germline values: CDR1 LNHDA, CDR2 SQIVND (reference sequence). CDR3 protein: CASRLAGDTQYF. For the CDR3, the DNA is TGTGCCAGTAGACTAGCTGGTGATACGCAGTATTTT.

The rearrangement uses TRBV6-5 and TRBJ2-3; 10 bases fit TRBD2. The V gene's germline CDR1 is MNHEY and CDR2 SVGAGI. Trimming took 6 bases from V and 1 from J; bases not matched to a gene: 4. The CDR3 contains 15 residues. The CDR3 protein is CASRPGTSGTDTQYF. CDR3 DNA sequence: TGTGCCAGCAGGCCCGGGACTAGCGGCACAGATACGCAGTATTTT.

The chain recombines TRBV2 with TRBJ2-2; no clear D gene. Germline loops: CDR1 SNHLY, CDR2 FYNNEI. Trimming stripped 2 bases from V and 5 bases from J, with 9 bases between. CDR3 length: 14 amino acids. CDR3 nucleotides: TGTGCCAGCAGTGAAACGAGACAAACCGGGGAGCTGTTTTTT. Encoded protein: CASSETRQTGELFF.

The CDR3 nucleotides are TGTGCCAGCAGCTTGAGACTAGCTCAAGAGACCCAGTACTTC. Amino acid sequence: CASSLRLAQETQYF. V gene TRBV7-8 combines with J gene TRBJ2-5; 7 nucleotides line up with TRBD2. The CDR3 has 14 amino acids. Germline trimming cut 3 bases from V and 2 bases from J; bases unmatched to any gene: 3. Germline-derived CDR1 and CDR2 are SGHVS and FQNEAQ. Full variable domain (outside the CDR3, taken from reference TRBV7-8 and TRBJ2-5): GAGVSQSPRYKVAKRGQDVALRCDPISGHVSLFWYQQALGQGPEFLTYFQNEAQLDKSGLPSDRFFAERPEGSVSTLKIQRTQQEDSAVYLCASSLRLAQETQYFGPGTRLLVL.

V and J are TRBV5-8 and TRBJ1-2; 8 bases agree with TRBD1. The CDR3 is 15 amino acids. V trimming: 0 bases; J trimming: 2 bases; junction bases outside the gene matches: 3. Germline lookup yields CDR1 SGHTS and CDR2 YDEGEE. The CDR3 DNA sequence: TGTGCCAGCAGCTTGGTGGGACAGGTGAACTATGGCTACACCTTC. Its protein product is CASSLVGQVNYGYTF.

The CDR3, as DNA: TGTGCCAGCAGTACCCCAGCTAGCGGGGCCTACGAGCAGTACTTC. Translated, it gives CASSTPASGAYEQYF. V is TRBV28 and J is TRBJ2-7, with TRBD2 identical over 9 bases. The CDR3 sequence is 15 residues long. CDR1 and CDR2 (germline): MDHEN, SYDVKM. Trimming removed 5 bases from V and 2 bases from J; junction bases left unmatched: 7.

The rearrangement uses TRBV19 and TRBJ1-3; D might be TRBD1 (6 bases). The CDR3 runs to 14 residues. Trimming stripped 9 bases from V and 0 bases from J, with 12 bases between. Germline CDR1 LNHDA, CDR2 SQIVND (reference sequence). The CDR3 here is CASNTGSSGNTIYF. The CDR3 DNA follows: TGTGCCAGCAACACAGGGTCCTCTGGAAACACCATATATTTT. Variable domain in full (rest from reference TRBV19 and TRBJ1-3): DGGITQSPKYLFRKEGQNVTLSCEQNLNHDAMYWYRQDPGQGLRLIYYSQIVNDFQKGDIAEGYSVSREKKESFPLTVTSAQKNPTAFYLCASNTGSSGNTIYFGEGSWLTVV.

This chain joins TRBV6-6 and TRBJ2-7; 7 positions match TRBD1. From germline, CDR1 is MNHNY and CDR2 SVGAGI (reference sequence). With V trimmed by 6 bases and J by 0 bases, 8 bases remained unmatched. The CDR3 loop spans 15 amino acids. The CDR3 nucleotides are TGTGCCAGCAGCAAAGCCGGGACAGCCTCCTACGAGCAGTACTTC. Encoded protein: CASSKAGTASYEQYF.

J is TRBJ1-4 and V is TRBV7-6, with TRBD1 as a possible D gene (6 bases). Germline V gene data show CDR1 as SGHVS and CDR2 as FNYEAQ. The V end lost 6 bases, the J end lost 5 bases, and 16 bases lay between the germline ends. The CDR3 extends over 15 amino acids. CDR3 in amino acids: CASRQGNNGNEKLFF. DNA for the CDR3: TGTGCCAGCAGACAGGGTAATAATGGGAATGAAAAACTGTTTTTT.

The chain links TRBV5-8 to TRBJ1-2; D is possibly TRBD1 (5 bases). The V end lost 5 bases, the J end lost 6 bases, and 26 bases lay between the germline ends. There are 17 residues in the CDR3. CDR1 and CDR2 from the germline V gene are SGHTS and YDEGEE. CDR3: CASSYPGLRVRVDGYTF. DNA for the CDR3: TGTGCCAGCAGTTACCCGGGACTCAGGGTGCGAGTCGATGGCTACACCTTC.

The rearrangement links TRBV27 to TRBJ2-7, with a tentative D call TRBD1 (6 bases). V gave up 2 bases and J gave up 2 bases, with 13 bases separating them. Germline lookup yields CDR1 MNHEY and CDR2 SMNVEV (reference sequence). The CDR3 has 15 residues. For the CDR3, the DNA is TGTGCCAGCAGTTTACTTGGGGACACCACCTACGAGCAGTACTTC. This gives the protein CASSLLGDTTYEQYF.

The chain joins TRBV5-1 to TRBJ1-6, with 11 bases fitting TRBD1. The CDR3 has 14 residues. J was trimmed by 9 bases and V by 4 bases; bases with no gene match: 3. Germline V gene lookup returns CDR1 SGHRS and CDR2 YFSETQ. The CDR3 DNA sequence: TGCGCCAGCAGCGTAGGGACAGGGGGTTCACCCCTCCACTTT. This translates into CASSVGTGGSPLHF.

This clone was seen more than once but under ten times. The chain's CDR3 is CASSERPGNEKLFF. As DNA, the CDR3 is TGTGCCAGCAGTGAACGGCCCGGGAATGAAAAACTGTTTTTT. This rearrangement joins TRBV2 to TRBJ1-4; D not resolved. V was pared by 2 bases and J by 5 bases, with 9 bases between. CDR3 length: 14 residues. Looked up from germline, CDR1 is SNHLY and CDR2 is FYNNEI.

J is TRBJ2-7 and V is TRBV12-5; TRBD2 is a possible D gene (6 bases). The V and J ends lost 8 bases and 3 bases respectively, with 20 bases between them. This CDR3 has 15 amino acids. The germline V gene encodes CDR1 LGHNT and CDR2 FRNRAP. CDR3 sequence reads: CASWRGRNGNYEQYF. The CDR3 DNA sequence: TGTGCTAGTTGGAGGGGCCGAAACGGGAACTACGAGCAGTACTTC.

This chain connects TRBV6-1 to TRBJ2-7; TRBD2 might be the D (7 bases). The CDR3 spans 15 residues. Trimming took off 2 bases at V and 6 bases at J, with 17 bases between the two ends. Per the germline V gene, CDR1 is MNHNS and CDR2 is SASEGT. The CDR3 is CASSERGAPSGEQYF. The CDR3 bases are TGTGCCAGCAGTGAACGGGGGGCCCCCAGTGGCGAGCAGTACTTC.

This clone turned up a few times. CDR3 in amino acids: CASSLRGGGGADTQYF. The CDR3 DNA is TGTGCCAGCAGCTTAAGGGGAGGCGGGGGGGCCGATACGCAGTATTTT. The chain joins TRBV7-2 to TRBJ2-3, with TRBD2 matching 9 bases. The CDR3 is made up of 16 amino acids. Germline V gene data show CDR1 as SGHTA and CDR2 as FQGNSA. The trim removed 2 bases at V and 6 bases at J, leaving 9 bases unmatched.

This sequence joins TRBV4-3 and TRBJ2-7; tentatively, D is TRBD2 (5 bases). The CDR3 totals 13 residues. The ends were cut back, 1 base at V and 5 bases at J, with 9 bases in the middle. In germline, CDR1 is LGHNA, CDR2 YSLEER. Here the CDR3 reads CASSQGERHEQYF. CDR3 in DNA: TGCGCCAGCAGCCAAGGGGAGCGGCACGAGCAGTACTTC.

A few counts support this clone. The V call is TRBV19, the J call TRBJ1-2; 8 bases fit TRBD1. Germline V CDR1 and CDR2: LNHDA, SQIVND (reference sequence). J lost 8 bases, V lost 3 bases, and 8 bases had no gene match. This CDR3 is built from 14 residues. This CDR3 is CASSIGQGGGGYTF. The CDR3 DNA sequence: TGTGCCAGTAGTATTGGACAGGGTGGAGGAGGCTACACCTTC.

The rearrangement uses TRBV27 and TRBJ2-5, with 7 bases that match TRBD1. Germline CDR1 is MNHEY and CDR2 is SMNVEV (reference sequence). V trimming: 8 bases; J trimming: 3 bases; junction bases outside the gene matches: 12. The CDR3 loop spans 15 amino acids. In nucleotides, the CDR3 is TGTGCCAGCGGTGGTTTAAGGGGGCGTAAAGAGACCCAGTACTTC. Translation gives CASGGLRGRKETQYF.

This clone was seen only once. This chain connects TRBV6-5 to TRBJ2-7, with 11 bases identical to TRBD2. This CDR3 contains 15 residues. The junction had 3 bases not matched to a gene; V was cut back by 5 bases and J by 0 bases. Per the germline V gene, CDR1 is MNHEY and CDR2 is SVGAGI. In DNA, the CDR3 is TGTGCCAGCAGTATAGCGGGGGGGCCCTCCTACGAGCAGTACTTC. This codes for CASSIAGGPSYEQYF.

CDR3 sequence: CASSYSTIYGYTF. Written as DNA, the CDR3 is TGTGCCAGCAGCTACAGCACTATCTATGGCTACACCTTC. The V call is TRBV6-6, the J call TRBJ1-2, with D unclear. Germline V lookup: CDR1 MNHNY, CDR2 SVGAGI (reference sequence). The CDR3 is made up of 13 amino acids. With 6 bases removed from V and 4 bases from J, the gap between germline ends came to 12 bases.

As DNA, the CDR3 is TGTGCCAGCGCCGAGGGTACCGCTAGCGGGTGGGGCGAGCAGTACTTC. This sequence encodes CASAEGTASGWGEQYF. The chain couples TRBV2 to TRBJ2-5; TRBD2 aligns across 8 bases. Near its end, the DNA agrees better with TRBJ2-7, so the J call may be wrong. Germline values: CDR1 SNHLY, CDR2 FYNNEI. The length of the CDR3 is 16 residues.

Here the CDR3 reads CASSLAAGPTDTQYF. The DNA of the CDR3 is TGTGCCAGCAGCTTAGCTGCGGGGCCCACAGATACGCAGTATTTT. V is TRBV11-1 and J is TRBJ2-3, with a tentative D call TRBD2 (6 bases). CDR1 is SGHAT, CDR2 FQDESV, per germline (reference sequence). With 0 bases removed from V and 2 bases from J, the gap between germline ends came to 9 bases. The CDR3 extends over 15 amino acids.

The chain uses TRBV5-1 and TRBJ1-5; D ambiguous. The CDR3 loop spans 13 amino acids. V was pared by 7 bases and J by 8 bases, with 16 bases between. Germline CDR1 is SGHRS and CDR2 is YFSETQ. CDR3 DNA sequence: TGCGCCAGCGCCCCAGCAGACGGAGAGCCCCAGCATTTT. The encoded protein is CASAPADGEPQHF.